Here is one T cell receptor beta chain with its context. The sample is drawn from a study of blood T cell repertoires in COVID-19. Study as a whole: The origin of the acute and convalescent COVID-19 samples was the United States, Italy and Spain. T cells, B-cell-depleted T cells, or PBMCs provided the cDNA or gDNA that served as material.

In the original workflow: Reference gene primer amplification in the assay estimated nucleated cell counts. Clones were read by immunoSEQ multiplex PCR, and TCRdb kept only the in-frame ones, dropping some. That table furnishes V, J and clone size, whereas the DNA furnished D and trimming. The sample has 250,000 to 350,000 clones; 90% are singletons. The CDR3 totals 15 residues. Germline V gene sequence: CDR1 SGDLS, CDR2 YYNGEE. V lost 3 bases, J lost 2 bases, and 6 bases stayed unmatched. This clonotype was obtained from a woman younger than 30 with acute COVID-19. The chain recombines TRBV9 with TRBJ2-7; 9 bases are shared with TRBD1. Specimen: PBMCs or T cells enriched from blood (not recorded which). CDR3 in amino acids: CASSAGTGQPYEQYF. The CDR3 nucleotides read TGTGCCAGCAGCGCCGGGACAGGGCAACCCTACGAGCAGTACTTC.